The clone carrying this T cell receptor (beta chain) has ten or more counts. Its cognate antigen is unknown. This sample was taken from a study of Graves' ophthalmopathy and Graves' hyperthyroidism. Study-level points and caveats: Blood also harbored most expanded thyroid clonotypes above 0.001 frequency. A roughly 80% specificity and 85% to 90% sensitivity were achieved by a 13-signature model that separated ophthalmopathy from stable hyperthyroidism. Ophthalmopathy progression predictions by the model showed approximately 79% specificity and roughly 70% sensitivity.

J lost 5 bases, V lost 6 bases, and 10 bases had no gene match. The CDR3 runs 15 residues. Germline assignment: CDR1 LNHDA and CDR2 SQIVND (reference sequence). Ophthalmopathy cases showed moderate-to-severe activity, scoring CAS ≥3 and NOSPECS ≥4, with duration under 3 months. RNA transcripts served as template for amplifying TCR beta CDR3 sequences. RT-PCR in the first round used HTBI primers; a second-round multiplex PCR followed. TCRdb ran MiXCR on the multiplex PCR reads and lists one entry per CDR3 protein. This table has roughly 300,000 distinct CDR3 sequences, roughly 15% appearing once. This clonotype originated in an adult man with Graves' ophthalmopathy. The chain carries TRBV19 and TRBJ2-7, with 10 bases matching TRBD1. The sequenced material came from peripheral blood. For the CDR3, the DNA is TGTGCCAGTAGCCCCCTGGGACAGGGGATCCACGAGCAGTACTTC. Protein product: CASSPLGQGIHEQYF.